This entry concerns a single TCR beta chain. Its antigen is still unknown. No base-level quality is on record; no much larger clone is a single base apart. The germline V and J ends show losses of 5 bases and 6 bases respectively, and no gene match explains 11 bases of the junction. Counted from cysteine to phenylalanine, this CDR3 has 15 amino acids. Only CDR3 DNA is held: 45 bases, read in frame from base 1. CDR1 MDHEN and CDR2 SYDVKM were looked up in the germline V gene. The data derive from a study of cytomegalovirus exposure and HLA in healthy donors (dated by TCRdb to about 2017). About the investigation overall: According to an earlier analysis of around 600 of the donors, about 180 million T cells yielded 90 million to 130 million unique TCR beta sequences and approximately 300 Gb of sequence data. Roughly 300 gigabases of sequencing data and approximately 93 million unique TCR sequences were included in an early release covering roughly 700 HLA-typed donors. Of the roughly 400 genotyped donors, approximately 81% were placed in the genetic ancestry cluster associated with self-reported Caucasian donors. The aim of the study was to test whether cataloging public T cell receptors could identify signatures of past pathogen exposure. The study profiled the T cell repertoires of some 610 subjects by immunosequencing and related them to cytomegalovirus serostatus. Along with the 666-subject first cohort, a separate validation cohort of some 130 different subjects was used. The study combined high-throughput TCR immunosequencing, statistical association of individual TCRs with disease status, and machine learning to predict cytomegalovirus infection status. In a later analysis, previously published TCR beta repertoires from 600 to 850 donors were re-analyzed and high-resolution HLA genotyping was added so that TCR occurrence patterns could be studied. In the later analysis, no new phenotypic data were used to find candidate immune exposures; instead, reliance was placed on TCR beta sequences and their occurrence across donors. In an earlier analysis of 500 to 650 of the donors, high-throughput TCR beta sequencing was used to judge whether each TCR beta V gene segment behaved as functional or pseudogenic. Donor age, sex, ethnicity and CMV serostatus were compiled together with the repertoire data. A later genetic analysis took genome-wide SNP genotypes for about three fifths of the 666 donors and used that subset as a discovery cohort. Every repertoire in the discovery cohort had been generated on one and the same sequencing platform. HLA typing included class I and class II loci at four-digit resolution. Typing coverage differed by locus: A, B, C, DRB1 and DQB1 were typed in roughly 629-630 donors, DQA1 in approximately 520, DPA1 in 600 to 610, and DPB1 in 472. Because of strong linkage in the cohort, 4 to 6 DR-DQ haplotypes were treated as single units for association and clustering. On average, around 240,000 unique TCR beta nucleotide sequences were sequenced per donor among fewer than 500 genotyped donors of the cohort, with roughly a sixth of those sequences being non-productive.

What the research found in general, with its limitations: CMV serostatus was the only immune exposure information available for the cohort. Most CMV-associated TCR beta chains appeared to be HLA-restricted in a later analysis, and the HLA associations seemed to be driven largely by CMV exposure. Sequencing depth was assumed to be roughly uniform across donors in the presence/absence analyses, though that assumption may not hold. A later genetic analysis reported fewer N-insertions in productive TCRs among donors in an Asian-associated ancestry cluster than the 666-donor mean. The study gave a list of 150 to 200 TCR beta chains associated with cytomegalovirus. Several of the top co-occurrence clusters appeared to be linked to parvovirus B19, influenza, CMV and Epstein-Barr virus, according to a later analysis. In a later analysis, some 17,000 TCR beta sequences were associated with specific HLA alleles at a false discovery rate of 0.05. A later analysis found that HLA-associated TCR beta chains were more clonally expanded and had lower generation probabilities than equally common non-associated chains. Only TCR beta chains were sequenced in this cohort, and the absence of alpha or paired-chain data limited detectable features. In an earlier analysis of about 600 of the donors, most TCR beta V segments appeared in productive rearrangements about 87% or about 30% of the time, broadly matching IMGT annotations. A group of highly shared sequence variants was considered likely to be a technical artifact of the sequencing pipeline. Correlated functional status among segregating V segments might be attributable to linkage disequilibrium, but an unknown experimental factor could not be ruled out. The classifier was reported to diagnose cytomegalovirus status with high specificity and sensitivity in both the original and validation cohorts. Some IMGT-functional V segments, including TRBV6-2 and TRBV6-3, could not be told apart with the 87-base-pair reads, so those segments were excluded. Strong co-occurrence of HLA alleles, especially DR and DQ, made assigning TCR associations to individual alleles difficult. A few of the identified cytomegalovirus-associated TCR beta chains were confirmed in vitro to be specific for cytomegalovirus antigens. In a later genetic analysis, a missense DCLRE1C variant was associated with V-gene and J-gene trimming of TCR beta chains, and the association was replicated in an independent cohort. Because some donors lacked HLA typing at each locus, the association tests relied only on the typed subset. Most TCR sequences were seen in very few donors, while some public TCRs were found in many individuals. In a later analysis, TCR association rates were found to vary across HLA loci, with the most associated TCRs seen for DRB1 alleles and the fewest for HLA-C alleles. A further reported finding was that TCR beta sequences accurately predicted the HLA-A and HLA-B alleles for most subjects in the first cohort. The authors suggested that the approach could potentially be extended to other disease states and immunological phenotypes. The earlier analysis of 587 of the donors excluded 15 to 20 rarely observed V segments, including chromosome 9 orphons, because counts were too low.

The cohort was made up of 500 to 850 healthy bone marrow donors. At the time of sampling, every cohort member was nominally healthy, though immune exposures that went unrecorded were likely present. The donor tested CMV seronegative and was one of the 352 seronegative cohort members. A peripheral blood sample was provided by each donor, and peripheral blood mononuclear cells were used for TCR beta sequencing. The Qiagen DNeasy Blood Extraction Kit was used to extract genomic DNA from the blood cell samples. Libraries were constructed by the immunoSEQ multiplex PCR assay. A mixture of 60 forward primers for TCR Vbeta segments and 13 reverse primers for TCR Jbeta segments was used in the multiplex PCR. Amplification of the CDR3 region of rearranged TCR beta genes was performed with a multiplex PCR assay on genomic DNA. Amplified TCR beta libraries were sequenced as 87-base-pair reads on the Illumina HiSeq System. Per the source publication's procedure: Across the roughly 600 repertoires, a later analysis counted about 81 million unique TCR beta chains, around 11 million of which were shared by at least two donors. A nearest-neighbor algorithm error-corrected the raw reads and collapsed the reads into unique sequences, merging closely related sequences to remove PCR and sequencing errors. CDR3 sequences were aligned to IMGT reference sequences to assign V, D and J gene segments. For a sequence to be retained, a match of at least six nucleotides was required to both a V gene segment and a J gene segment. Rearrangements were called productive when the CDR3 lacked stop codons and stayed in frame with V and J; all others were non-productive. Following IMGT convention, CDR3 was defined as the stretch from the second conserved V-encoded cysteine up to the conserved J-encoded phenylalanine. The earlier analysis of 587 of the donors excluded sequences that lacked an unambiguous match to a single V gene segment. In an earlier analysis of almost 600 of the donors, a V segment was called functional when productive rearrangements were above 56.7%, and segregating when the standard deviation between donors exceeded 5%. A statistical classification framework was built for diagnosing cytomegalovirus status from the catalog of TCR beta chain sequences. In a later analysis, TCR nucleotide sequences were compared against IMGT/GENE-DB human TR gene sequences so that V and J genes could be assigned. Using the TCRdist pipeline, a later analysis assigned CDR3 sequences along with most-parsimonious VDJ recombination scenarios. In a later analysis, each TCR beta chain was defined by its CDR3 amino acid sequence together with its V-gene family, and reads without a unique V-gene family were excluded. To address suspected cross-contamination and a sequencing artifact, a later analysis removed several hundred highly shared, low-generation-probability nucleotide sequences. In a later analysis, a clonal expansion index for each public chain was calculated from normalized within-repertoire ranks of inferred template counts. In a later analysis, generation probabilities were computed with a VDJ recombination model fitted to out-of-frame rearrangements, and the resulting probabilities were checked against IGoR. In a later analysis, TCR-TCR, TCR-HLA and TCR-CMV co-occurrence was scored with hypergeometric tests, and a repertoire-size bias correction was applied to TCR pairs. To estimate false discovery rates, a later analysis permuted the HLA or CMV assignments 20 times. In a later analysis, co-occurring TCRs were grouped using DBSCAN, and TCRdist sequence similarity was added for clustering within HLA-allele-positive subsets. Co-occurrence clustering excluded repertoires with fewer than 30,000 or more than 120,000 public chains, plus five with anomalous nucleotide sharing. Drawn from immuneACCESS, this table holds only the in-frame rearrangements with V and J called that TCRdb kept. Clones are partly lost; checked studies trace under half to an unresolved V gene and leave the rest unexplained. The V and J calls and clone size come from that table; D and trimming were worked out from the DNA. Recorded for this sample are 140,000 to 150,000 clones; about 81% of them occurred a single time. Jointly, the top ten make up around 7% of the sample.

The receptor comes from a man aged 30 to 45 in good health and CMV-seronegative. Specimen: PBMCs. This receptor chain uses TRBV28 and TRBJ2-7; the junction holds 9 bases that match TRBD1. The CDR3: CASSRPQGAAFEQYF. The DNA sequence reads TGTGCCAGCAGTCGCCCACAGGGGGCGGCCTTCGAGCAGTACTTC.